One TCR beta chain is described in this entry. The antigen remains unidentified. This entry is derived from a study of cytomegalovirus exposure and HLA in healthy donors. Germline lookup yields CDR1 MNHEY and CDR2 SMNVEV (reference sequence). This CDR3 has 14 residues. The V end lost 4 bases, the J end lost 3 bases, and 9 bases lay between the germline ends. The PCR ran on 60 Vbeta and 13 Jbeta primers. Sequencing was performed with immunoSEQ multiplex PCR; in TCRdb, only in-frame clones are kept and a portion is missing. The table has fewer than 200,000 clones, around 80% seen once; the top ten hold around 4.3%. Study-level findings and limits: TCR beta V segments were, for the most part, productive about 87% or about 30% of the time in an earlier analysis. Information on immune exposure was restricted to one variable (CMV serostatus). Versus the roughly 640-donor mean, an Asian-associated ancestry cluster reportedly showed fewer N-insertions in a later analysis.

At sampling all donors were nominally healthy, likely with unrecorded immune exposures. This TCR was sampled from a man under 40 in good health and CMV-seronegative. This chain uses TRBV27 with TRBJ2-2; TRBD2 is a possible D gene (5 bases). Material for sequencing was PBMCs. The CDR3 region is CASSSWTYTGELFF. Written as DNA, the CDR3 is TGTGCCAGCAGTTCCTGGACTTACACCGGGGAGCTGTTTTTT.